Sequencing of this TCR beta chain was carried out in a study of ipilimumab plus nivolumab after autologous stem cell transplantation. Study context: A median of roughly eight nivolumab and 4 to 6 ipilimumab doses were given. The myeloma group: high-risk transplant-naive, or relapse within 3 years after first autologous transplant. Study-wide results and caveats: Per the authors, repertoire, Treg and microbiota data justify further study.

The assay was immunoSEQ multiplex PCR, and TCRdb's table has in-frame clones only and misses some. In the table there are about 43,000 clones, roughly 84% of which are singletons. Trimming cost V 5 bases and J 0 bases, with 8 bases left between them. From germline, CDR1 is SGHTA and CDR2 FQGNSA. This CDR3 has 15 residues. Patients got 3 mg/kg IV nivolumab weeks 1, 4, 7, 10, then biweekly through week 26. About this clone itself: As yet, its antigen is unknown.

The sequences come from PBMCs, collected in a trial of ipilimumab plus nivolumab as post-transplant consolidation. This TCR was recovered from a male donor with multiple myeloma. This rearrangement joins TRBV7-2 to TRBJ2-6, with no clear D. CDR3 residues: CASSPGSSGANVLTF. The CDR3 DNA sequence: TGTGCCAGCAGCCCCGGCAGCTCTGGGGCCAACGTCCTGACTTTC.